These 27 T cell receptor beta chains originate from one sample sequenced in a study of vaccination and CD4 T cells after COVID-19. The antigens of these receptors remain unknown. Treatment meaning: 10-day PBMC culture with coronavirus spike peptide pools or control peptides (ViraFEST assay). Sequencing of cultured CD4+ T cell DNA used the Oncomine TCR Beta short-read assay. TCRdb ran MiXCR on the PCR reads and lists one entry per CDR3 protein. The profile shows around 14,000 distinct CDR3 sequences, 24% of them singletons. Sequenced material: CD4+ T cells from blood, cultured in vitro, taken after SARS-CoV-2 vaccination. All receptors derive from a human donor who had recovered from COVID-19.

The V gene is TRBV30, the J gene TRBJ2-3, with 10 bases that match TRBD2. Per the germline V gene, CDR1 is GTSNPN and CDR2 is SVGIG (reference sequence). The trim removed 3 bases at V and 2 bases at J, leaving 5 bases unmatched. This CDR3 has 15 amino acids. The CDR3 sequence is CAWRKLAGLTDTQYF. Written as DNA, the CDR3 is TGTGCCTGGAGGAAACTAGCGGGACTCACAGATACGCAGTATTTT.

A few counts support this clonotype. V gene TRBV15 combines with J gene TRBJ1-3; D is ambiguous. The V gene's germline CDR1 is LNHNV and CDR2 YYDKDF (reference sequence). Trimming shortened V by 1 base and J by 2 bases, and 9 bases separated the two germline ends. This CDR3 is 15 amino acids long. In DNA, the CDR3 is TGTGCCACCAGCAGAGGGTCGCCAACTGGAAACACCATATATTTT. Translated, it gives CATSRGSPTGNTIYF.

CDR3 amino acids: CASRPDRGSRSNQPQHF. The CDR3 nucleotides read TGTGCCAGCCGCCCGGACAGGGGGAGTCGGAGCAATCAGCCCCAGCATTTT. This sequence joins TRBV18 and TRBJ1-5, with TRBD1 matching 10 bases. V was clipped by 8 bases and J by 1 base; unmatched bases: 11. This CDR3 contains 17 residues. Looked up from germline, CDR1 is KGHSH and CDR2 is LQKENI.

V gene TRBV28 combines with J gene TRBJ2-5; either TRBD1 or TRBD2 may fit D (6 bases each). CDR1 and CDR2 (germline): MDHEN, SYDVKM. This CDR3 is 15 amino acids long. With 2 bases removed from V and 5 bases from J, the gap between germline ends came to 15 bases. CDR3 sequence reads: CASSLAPGAGETQYF. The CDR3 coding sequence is TGTGCCAGCAGTTTAGCTCCGGGGGCCGGGGAGACCCAGTACTTC.

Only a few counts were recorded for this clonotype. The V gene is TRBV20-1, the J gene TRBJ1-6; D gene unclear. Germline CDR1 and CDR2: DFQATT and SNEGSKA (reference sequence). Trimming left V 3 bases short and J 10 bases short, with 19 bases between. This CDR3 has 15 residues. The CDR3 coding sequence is TGCAGTGCTAGGACGCGACTGACCCGGGAATCACCCCTCCACTTT. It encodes CSARTRLTRESPLHF.

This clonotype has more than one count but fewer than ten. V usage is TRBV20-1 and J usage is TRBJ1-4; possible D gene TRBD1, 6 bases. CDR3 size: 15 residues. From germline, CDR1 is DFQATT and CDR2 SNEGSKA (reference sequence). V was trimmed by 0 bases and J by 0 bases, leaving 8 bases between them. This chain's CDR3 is CSARDRGTTNEKLFF. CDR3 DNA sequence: TGCAGTGCTAGAGACAGGGGCACAACTAATGAAAAACTGTTTTTT.

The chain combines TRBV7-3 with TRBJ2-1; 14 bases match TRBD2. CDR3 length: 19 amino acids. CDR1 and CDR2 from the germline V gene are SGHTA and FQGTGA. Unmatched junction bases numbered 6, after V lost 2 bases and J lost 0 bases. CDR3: CASSLRLAGGPSSYNEQFF. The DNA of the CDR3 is TGTGCCAGCAGCTTACGACTAGCGGGAGGGCCTAGCTCCTACAATGAGCAGTTCTTC. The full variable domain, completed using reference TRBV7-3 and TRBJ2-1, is GAGVSQTPSNKVTEKGKYVELRCDPISGHTALYWYRQSLGQGPEFLIYFQGTGAADDSGLPNDRFFAVRPEGSVSTLKIQRTERGDSAVYLCASSLRLAGGPSSYNEQFFGPGTRLTVL.

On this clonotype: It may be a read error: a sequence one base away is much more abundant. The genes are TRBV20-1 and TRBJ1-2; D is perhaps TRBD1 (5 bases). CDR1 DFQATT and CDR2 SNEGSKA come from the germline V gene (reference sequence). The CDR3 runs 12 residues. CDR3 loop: CSPVRGNYGYAF. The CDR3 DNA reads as TGCAGTCCCGTCCGGGGGAACTATGGCTACGCCTTC.

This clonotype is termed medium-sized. CDR3 sequence (DNA): TGTGCCAGCAGCTTACAGGGCGGTCTCACCGGGGAGCTGTTTTTT. Translation: CASSLQGGLTGELFF. The chain joins TRBV7-2 to TRBJ2-2; tentative D call: TRBD1 (5 bases). This CDR3 is built from 15 residues. The V end was cut by 2 bases, the J end by 4 bases, with 11 bases between. Germline CDR1 reads SGHTA; CDR2 reads FQGNSA.

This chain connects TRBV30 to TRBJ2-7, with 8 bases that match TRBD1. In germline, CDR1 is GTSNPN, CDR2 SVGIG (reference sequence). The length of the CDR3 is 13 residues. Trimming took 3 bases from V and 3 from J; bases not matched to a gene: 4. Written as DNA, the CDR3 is TGTGCCTGGAGGGACAGGGCCGACTACGAGCAGTACTTC. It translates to CAWRDRADYEQYF.

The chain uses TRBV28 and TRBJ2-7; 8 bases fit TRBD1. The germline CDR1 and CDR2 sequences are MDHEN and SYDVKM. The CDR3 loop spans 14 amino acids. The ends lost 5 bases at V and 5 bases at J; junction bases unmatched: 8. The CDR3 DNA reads TGTGCCAGCAGTGAAATGACAGGGGTCCACGAGCAGTACTTC. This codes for CASSEMTGVHEQYF.

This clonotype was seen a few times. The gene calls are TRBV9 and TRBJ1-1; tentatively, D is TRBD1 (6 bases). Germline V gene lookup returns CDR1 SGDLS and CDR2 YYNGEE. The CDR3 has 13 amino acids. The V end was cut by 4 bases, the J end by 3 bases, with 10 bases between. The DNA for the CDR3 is TGTGCCAGCAGCCTTAGGGGGGACACTGAAGCTTTCTTT. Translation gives CASSLRGDTEAFF. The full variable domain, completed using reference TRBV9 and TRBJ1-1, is DSGVTQTPKHLITATGQRVTLRCSPRSGDLSVYWYQQSLDQGLQFLIQYYNGEERAKGNILERFSAQQFPDLHSELNLSSLELGDSALYFCASSLRGDTEAFFGQGTRLTVV.

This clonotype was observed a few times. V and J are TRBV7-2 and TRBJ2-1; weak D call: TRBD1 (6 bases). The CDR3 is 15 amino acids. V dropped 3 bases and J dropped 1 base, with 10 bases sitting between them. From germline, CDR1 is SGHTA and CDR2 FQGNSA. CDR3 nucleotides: TGTGCCAGCAGCTTTATCAGGGGATCCTACAATGAGCAGTTCTTC. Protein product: CASSFIRGSYNEQFF.

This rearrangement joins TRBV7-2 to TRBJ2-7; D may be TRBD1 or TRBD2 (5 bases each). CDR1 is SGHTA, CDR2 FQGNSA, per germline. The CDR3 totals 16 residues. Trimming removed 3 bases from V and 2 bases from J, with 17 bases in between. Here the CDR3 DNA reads TGTGCCAGCAGCTTTAACGGGGCTGGGAATACCTACGAGCAGTACTTC. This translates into CASSFNGAGNTYEQYF.

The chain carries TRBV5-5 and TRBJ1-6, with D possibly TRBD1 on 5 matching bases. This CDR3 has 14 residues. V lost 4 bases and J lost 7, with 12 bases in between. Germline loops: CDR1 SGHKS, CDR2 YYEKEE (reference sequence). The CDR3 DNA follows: TGTGCCAGCAGCCAAGGGACGGAAAATTCACCCCTCCACTTT. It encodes CASSQGTENSPLHF.

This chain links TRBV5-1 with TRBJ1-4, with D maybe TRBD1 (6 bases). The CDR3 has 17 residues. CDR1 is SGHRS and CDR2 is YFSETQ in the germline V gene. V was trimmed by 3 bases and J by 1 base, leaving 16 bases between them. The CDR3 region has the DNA TGCGCCAGCAGCTCTCCCCAGGGGCAGCGAACTAATGAAAAACTGTTTTTT. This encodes CASSSPQGQRTNEKLFF.

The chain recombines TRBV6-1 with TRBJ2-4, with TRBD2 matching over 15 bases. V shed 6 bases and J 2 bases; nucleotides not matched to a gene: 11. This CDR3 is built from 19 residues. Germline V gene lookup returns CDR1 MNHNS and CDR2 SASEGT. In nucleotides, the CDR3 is TGTGCCAGCAGACCTATCCCGGGACTAGCGGGAGGTTCCAAAAACATTCAGTACTTC. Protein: CASRPIPGLAGGSKNIQYF.

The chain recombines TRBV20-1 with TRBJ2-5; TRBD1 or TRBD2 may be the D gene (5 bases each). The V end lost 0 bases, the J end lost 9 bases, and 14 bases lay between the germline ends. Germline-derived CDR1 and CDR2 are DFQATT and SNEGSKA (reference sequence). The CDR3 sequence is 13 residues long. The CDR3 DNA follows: TGCAGTGCTAGAGATGGGGCCCGAGGGGCCCAGTACTTC. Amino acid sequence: CSARDGARGAQYF.

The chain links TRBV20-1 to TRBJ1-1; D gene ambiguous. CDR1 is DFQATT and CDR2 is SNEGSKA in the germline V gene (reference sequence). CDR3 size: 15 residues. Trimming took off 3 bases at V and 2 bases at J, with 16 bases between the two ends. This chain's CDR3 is CSASRQPGSNTEAFF. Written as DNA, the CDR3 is TGCAGTGCTAGCCGCCAGCCCGGGTCTAACACTGAAGCTTTCTTT.

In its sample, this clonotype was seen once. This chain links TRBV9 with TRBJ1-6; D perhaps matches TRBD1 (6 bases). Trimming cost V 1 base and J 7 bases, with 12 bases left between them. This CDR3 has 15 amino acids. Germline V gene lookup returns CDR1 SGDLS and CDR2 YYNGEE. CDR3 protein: CASSVKGGNNSPLHF. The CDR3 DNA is TGTGCCAGCAGCGTAAAGGGGGGAAACAATTCACCCCTCCACTTT.

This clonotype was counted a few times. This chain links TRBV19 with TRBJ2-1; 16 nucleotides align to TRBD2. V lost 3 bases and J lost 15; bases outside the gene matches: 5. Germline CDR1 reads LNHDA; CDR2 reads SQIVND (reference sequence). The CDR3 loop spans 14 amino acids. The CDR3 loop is CASSIGTSGRGRFF. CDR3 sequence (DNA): TGTGCCAGTAGTATCGGGACTAGCGGGAGGGGACGGTTCTTC.

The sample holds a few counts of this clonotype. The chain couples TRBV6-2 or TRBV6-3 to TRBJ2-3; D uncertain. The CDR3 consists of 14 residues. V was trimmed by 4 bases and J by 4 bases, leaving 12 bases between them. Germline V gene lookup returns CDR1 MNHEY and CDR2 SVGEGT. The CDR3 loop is CASSFGSSADTQYF. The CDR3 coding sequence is TGTGCCAGCAGTTTTGGTAGTTCCGCAGATACGCAGTATTTT.

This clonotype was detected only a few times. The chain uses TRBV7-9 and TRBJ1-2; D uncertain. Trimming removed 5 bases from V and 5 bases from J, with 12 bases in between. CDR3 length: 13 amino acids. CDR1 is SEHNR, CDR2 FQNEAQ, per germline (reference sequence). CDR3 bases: TGTGCCAGCAGCCCGACCAGCGTTTATGGCTACACCTTC. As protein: CASSPTSVYGYTF.

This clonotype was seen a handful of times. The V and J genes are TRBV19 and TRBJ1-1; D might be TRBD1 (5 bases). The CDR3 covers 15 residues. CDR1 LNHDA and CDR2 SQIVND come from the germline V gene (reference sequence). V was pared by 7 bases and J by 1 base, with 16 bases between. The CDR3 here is CASIERGSGNTEAFF. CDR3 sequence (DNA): TGTGCCAGTATAGAAAGGGGCAGCGGGAACACTGAAGCTTTCTTT.

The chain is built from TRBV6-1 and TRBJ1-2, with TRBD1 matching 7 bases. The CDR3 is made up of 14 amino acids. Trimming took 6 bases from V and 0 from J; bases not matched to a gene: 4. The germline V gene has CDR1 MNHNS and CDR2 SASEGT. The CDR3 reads CASRRQGTNYGYTF. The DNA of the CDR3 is TGTGCCAGCAGGCGACAGGGCACTAACTATGGCTACACCTTC.

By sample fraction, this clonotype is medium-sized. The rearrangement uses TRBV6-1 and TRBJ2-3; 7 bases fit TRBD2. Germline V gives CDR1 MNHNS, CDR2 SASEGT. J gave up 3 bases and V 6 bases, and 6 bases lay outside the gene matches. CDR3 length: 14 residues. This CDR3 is CASSLTGGTDTQYF. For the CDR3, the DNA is TGTGCCAGCAGCCTCACCGGGGGGACAGATACGCAGTATTTT.

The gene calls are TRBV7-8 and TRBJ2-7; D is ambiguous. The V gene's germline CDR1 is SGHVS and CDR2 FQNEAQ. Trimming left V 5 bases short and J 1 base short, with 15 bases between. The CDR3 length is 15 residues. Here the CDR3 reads CASSIMWTPSYEQYF. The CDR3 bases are TGTGCCAGCAGCATTATGTGGACCCCGTCCTACGAGCAGTACTTC. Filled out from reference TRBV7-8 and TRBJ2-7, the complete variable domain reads GAGVSQSPRYKVAKRGQDVALRCDPISGHVSLFWYQQALGQGPEFLTYFQNEAQLDKSGLPSDRFFAERPEGSVSTLKIQRTQQEDSAVYLCASSIMWTPSYEQYFGPGTRLTVT.